The rows below give T cell receptor beta chains drawn from one sample of a study of cytomegalovirus exposure and HLA in healthy donors. Clones were sequenced by immunoSEQ multiplex PCR, and TCRdb holds only the in-frame ones, with some missing. The data hold around 150,000 clones, with over 85% observed a single time. Sequencing was performed on PBMCs. The receptors here all came from a man aged 18 to 35 in good health and CMV-seropositive. The CDR3 runs from the conserved cysteine through the conserved F or W. Each record gives: CDR3 DNA, CDR3 protein, J gene, V gene, D gene, clone size. A D gene is named only where the DNA matches it firmly. Clone size is stated in some rows and not others, as once, few, many or a class when expanded.

CDR3 DNA: TGTGCCAGCAGTCCTATACCCCCTCCTTTTGGGGTATCGGGATACGAGCAGTACTTC
CDR3 protein: CASSPIPPPFGVSGYEQYF
J gene: TRBJ2-7
V gene: TRBV27
D gene: .
clone size: once

CDR3 DNA: TGTGCCAGCAGTGAAAGACAGGGGGGGGACATTCAGTACTTC
CDR3 protein: CASSERQGGDIQYF
J gene: TRBJ2-4
V gene: TRBV2
D gene: TRBD1
clone size: .

CDR3 DNA: TGTGCCAGTACCCCGATAGCGGGAGGGCCCCACAATGAGCAGTTCTTC
CDR3 protein: CASTPIAGGPHNEQFF
J gene: TRBJ2-1
V gene: TRBV19
D gene: TRBD2
clone size: .

CDR3 DNA: TGCGCCAGCAGCCTTGGGGCTAGCGAGAACTTCTACAATGAGCAGTTCTTC
CDR3 protein: CASSLGASENFYNEQFF
J gene: TRBJ2-1
V gene: TRBV4-1
D gene: .
clone size: .

CDR3 DNA: TGTGCCAGCACGGAGCGGCTTAGCACAGATACGCAGTATTTT
CDR3 protein: CASTERLSTDTQYF
J gene: TRBJ2-3
V gene: TRBV2
D gene: .
clone size: .

CDR3 DNA: TGTGCCAGCAGCCTCCTAGCGGGAGGGCACAATGAGCAGTTCTTC
CDR3 protein: CASSLLAGGHNEQFF
J gene: TRBJ2-1
V gene: TRBV6-5
D gene: TRBD2
clone size: .

CDR3 DNA: TGCGCCAGCAGCCAAGATTCACTGACTGAAGCTTTCTTT
CDR3 protein: CASSQDSLTEAFF
J gene: TRBJ1-1
V gene: TRBV4-1
D gene: .
clone size: .

CDR3 DNA: TGTGCCAGCAGGGGGACAAGCGGGAGAAGCGATGAGCAGTTCTTC
CDR3 protein: CASRGTSGRSDEQFF
J gene: TRBJ2-1
V gene: TRBV27
D gene: TRBD2
clone size: once

CDR3 DNA: TGTGCCAGCAGTTTTTCGGGGATTCTGAATCAGCCCCAGCATTTT
CDR3 protein: CASSFSGILNQPQHF
J gene: TRBJ1-5
V gene: TRBV27
D gene: .
clone size: once

CDR3 DNA: TGTGCCAGCTCCCCCGGTGCGGGACGGACCGGGGAGCTGTTTTTT
CDR3 protein: CASSPGAGRTGELFF
J gene: TRBJ2-2
V gene: TRBV6-4
D gene: .
clone size: .

CDR3 DNA: TGTGCCAGCAGCCCTTATGACACGAACACTGAAGCTTTCTTT
CDR3 protein: CASSPYDTNTEAFF
J gene: TRBJ1-1
V gene: TRBV2
D gene: .
clone size: .

CDR3 DNA: TGTGCCAGCAGCTCCCCCGGGACTAGTAAAAGCACAGATACGCAGTATTTT
CDR3 protein: CASSSPGTSKSTDTQYF
J gene: TRBJ2-3
V gene: TRBV5-4
D gene: TRBD2
clone size: .

CDR3 DNA: TGTGCCAGCAGCGGATCCGACAGGGGAGTTGGCACTGAAGCTTTCTTT
CDR3 protein: CASSGSDRGVGTEAFF
J gene: TRBJ1-1
V gene: TRBV5-4
D gene: TRBD1
clone size: .

CDR3 DNA: TGTGCCAGCAGCTTGCAGGGGGATATCGGAAACACCATATATTTT
CDR3 protein: CASSLQGDIGNTIYF
J gene: TRBJ1-3
V gene: TRBV7-8
D gene: TRBD1
clone size: .

CDR3 DNA: TGTGCCAGCAGTTTATGGCAGTCCAATCAGCCCCAGCATTTT
CDR3 protein: CASSLWQSNQPQHF
J gene: TRBJ1-5
V gene: TRBV28
D gene: .
clone size: .

CDR3 DNA: TGTGCCACCAGCAAAGGGACAGGGTTTAGCTCTGGAAACACCATATATTTT
CDR3 protein: CATSKGTGFSSGNTIYF
J gene: TRBJ1-3
V gene: TRBV15
D gene: TRBD1
clone size: .

CDR3 DNA: TGTGCCAGCAGGCGGGACGGAGCCTCCTACGAGCAGTACTTC
CDR3 protein: CASRRDGASYEQYF
J gene: TRBJ2-7
V gene: TRBV28
D gene: .
clone size: few

CDR3 DNA: TGTGCCATCAGTGCTAAATCGAGGGGGCCCCCCCAAGAGACCCAGTACTTC
CDR3 protein: CAISAKSRGPPQETQYF
J gene: TRBJ2-5
V gene: TRBV10-3
D gene: TRBD1
clone size: once

CDR3 DNA: TGTGCCAGCAGCTTGGGGTCTAGAGGTCGTTGGGATGAGCAGTTCTTC
CDR3 protein: CASSLGSRGRWDEQFF
J gene: TRBJ2-1
V gene: TRBV5-4
D gene: .
clone size: once

CDR3 DNA: TGTGCCAGCTCTGACATAGGAGATACGCAGTATTTT
CDR3 protein: CASSDIGDTQYF
J gene: TRBJ2-3
V gene: TRBV18
D gene: .
clone size: .

CDR3 DNA: TGTGCCAGCAGTCCGGGACTAGCGGGTGAGCAGTACTTC
CDR3 protein: CASSPGLAGEQYF
J gene: TRBJ2-7
V gene: TRBV27
D gene: TRBD2
clone size: .

CDR3 DNA: TGTGCCAGCAGCGTAGGGGGGGACAGGGACAATCAGCCCCAGCATTTT
CDR3 protein: CASSVGGDRDNQPQHF
J gene: TRBJ1-5
V gene: TRBV9
D gene: TRBD1
clone size: .

CDR3 DNA: TGTGCCAGCAGCAGCGCCCGGGGGGAGACCCAGTACTTC
CDR3 protein: CASSSARGETQYF
J gene: TRBJ2-5
V gene: TRBV7-3
D gene: .
clone size: .

CDR3 DNA: TGTGCCAGCAGTGAAAGCACTAGCCTGAGGTACGAGCAGTACTTC
CDR3 protein: CASSESTSLRYEQYF
J gene: TRBJ2-7
V gene: TRBV6-1
D gene: .
clone size: .

CDR3 DNA: TGTGCCAGCAGGTCCGGGACTAGCGACACGGCCCACAATGAGCAGTTCTTC
CDR3 protein: CASRSGTSDTAHNEQFF
J gene: TRBJ2-1
V gene: TRBV27
D gene: TRBD2
clone size: .

CDR3 DNA: TGTGCCAGCAGCTTGACAGGGGCTTCCACGGGGTACAATGAGCAGTTCTTC
CDR3 protein: CASSLTGASTGYNEQFF
J gene: TRBJ2-1
V gene: TRBV7-2
D gene: TRBD1
clone size: .

CDR3 DNA: TGTGCCATCAGTGAACAGGGAACTAACGGCTACACCTTC
CDR3 protein: CAISEQGTNGYTF
J gene: TRBJ1-2
V gene: TRBV10-3
D gene: .
clone size: .

CDR3 DNA: TGTGCCAGCAGCGCCACACGACTAGCCGCCGTACTGAATGAGCAGTTCTTC
CDR3 protein: CASSATRLAAVLNEQFF
J gene: TRBJ2-1
V gene: TRBV13
D gene: TRBD2
clone size: .

CDR3 DNA: TGTGCCAGCAGCTTGGGACTCCCAGGGGCAGATACGCAGTATTTT
CDR3 protein: CASSLGLPGADTQYF
J gene: TRBJ2-3
V gene: TRBV5-8
D gene: .
clone size: .

CDR3 DNA: TGTGCCAGCAGAGGACAGGGATTGAACACTGAAGCTTTCTTT
CDR3 protein: CASRGQGLNTEAFF
J gene: TRBJ1-1
V gene: TRBV25-1
D gene: TRBD1
clone size: .

CDR3 DNA: TGCGCCAGCAGCTATAGTAGCGGGAGTGGGGAGACCCAGTACTTC
CDR3 protein: CASSYSSGSGETQYF
J gene: TRBJ2-5
V gene: TRBV5-1
D gene: TRBD2
clone size: once

CDR3 DNA: TGCAGCGTTCGGGACAGGGGCTACAATGAGCAGTTCTTC
CDR3 protein: CSVRDRGYNEQFF
J gene: TRBJ2-1
V gene: TRBV29-1
D gene: TRBD1
clone size: .

CDR3 DNA: TGCGCCAGCAGGGTCCTGGCGGGAGACCACGAGCAGTACTTC
CDR3 protein: CASRVLAGDHEQYF
J gene: TRBJ2-7
V gene: TRBV5-1
D gene: TRBD2
clone size: .

CDR3 DNA: TGTGCCAGCAGTTTATGGGGACGGGTCGACAGGGGGTACTCTGGAAACACCATATATTTT
CDR3 protein: CASSLWGRVDRGYSGNTIYF
J gene: TRBJ1-3
V gene: TRBV28
D gene: TRBD1
clone size: .

CDR3 DNA: TGTGCCAGCAGTTTAAGGTGGGAGGGCCGCGAGCAGTTCTTC
CDR3 protein: CASSLRWEGREQFF
J gene: TRBJ2-1
V gene: TRBV28
D gene: TRBD2
clone size: once

CDR3 DNA: TGTGCCAGTAGCACAGGGGGAAGTCCGACAGATACGCAGTATTTT
CDR3 protein: CASSTGGSPTDTQYF
J gene: TRBJ2-3
V gene: TRBV19
D gene: TRBD1
clone size: .

CDR3 DNA: TGTGCCAGCAGCCTTCGGGAAGGCGAGCAGTACTTC
CDR3 protein: CASSLREGEQYF
J gene: TRBJ2-7
V gene: TRBV27
D gene: .
clone size: few

CDR3 DNA: TGTGCCAGCAGCTTAGGGACAGGGCTCACCGGGGAGCTGTTTTTT
CDR3 protein: CASSLGTGLTGELFF
J gene: TRBJ2-2
V gene: TRBV7-6
D gene: TRBD1
clone size: once

CDR3 DNA: TGCGCCAGCAGCTTGGCAGGGGTTGGCACTGAAGCTTTCTTT
CDR3 protein: CASSLAGVGTEAFF
J gene: TRBJ1-1
V gene: TRBV5-1
D gene: .
clone size: .

CDR3 DNA: TGTGCCAGCAGGGTAGCGGGAGGGCCCATAGATACGCAGTATTTT
CDR3 protein: CASRVAGGPIDTQYF
J gene: TRBJ2-3
V gene: TRBV5-4
D gene: TRBD2
clone size: .

CDR3 DNA: TGTGCCAGCAGCCCCGACAGGGGTAAGAACACTGAAGCTTTCTTT
CDR3 protein: CASSPDRGKNTEAFF
J gene: TRBJ1-1
V gene: TRBV7-9
D gene: TRBD1
clone size: .

CDR3 DNA: TGTGCCAGCAGTTATCTCGGCAGGGGGCTGCATGCTTTCTTT
CDR3 protein: CASSYLGRGLHAFF
J gene: TRBJ1-1
V gene: TRBV6-5
D gene: TRBD1
clone size: .

CDR3 DNA: TGTGCCATCAGTGAGCGTGCCAGGGGGCCGAATCAGCCCCAGCATTTT
CDR3 protein: CAISERARGPNQPQHF
J gene: TRBJ1-5
V gene: TRBV10-3
D gene: TRBD1
clone size: .

CDR3 DNA: TGCGCCAGCAGCCAAAGCCAGGGGGAGGACAATGAGCAGTTCTTC
CDR3 protein: CASSQSQGEDNEQFF
J gene: TRBJ2-1
V gene: TRBV4-1
D gene: .
clone size: .